This T cell receptor beta chain was captured in a study of monozygotic twins with inflammatory bowel disease. Study observations and caveats: Lower TCRbeta diversity (inverse Simpson) was seen in IBD patients than in healthy co-twins.

There were about 3,500 ng of total RNA used for each TCR library. TCRdb reprocessed the 5' RACE reads and reports one entry per CDR3 protein, with no DNA. Listed are about 330,000 distinct CDR3 sequences; roughly 2% falls within the top ten. Concerning this clonotype: Its antigen remains unknown.

CDR1 and CDR2 from the germline V gene are SGDLS and YYNGEE. The CDR3 is made up of 17 amino acids. The sequence derives from a human donor with ulcerative colitis or Crohn's disease, or a healthy co-twin of an affected twin (not recorded which). The specimen was blood. This chain links TRBV9 with TRBJ2-3; the TCRdb D gene call, TRBD2, has no DNA to confirm it. The CDR3 sequence is CASSVAPHSGSTDTQYF.